The 21 T cell receptor beta chains below come from one sample, sequenced in a study of tumor and adjacent non-tumor tissue in lung cancer (dated by TCRdb to between 2017 and 2018). RNA was isolated from bulk, unsorted tissue, and RNA quality was assessed with a NanoDrop ND-1000 and an Agilent 2100. The normal lung samples consisted of distant non-tumor tissue collected more than 3 cm from the tumor edge. To prepare the library, multiplex PCR was applied. Reads for this sample came from an Illumina HiSeq 2500. TCRbeta libraries were built by three rounds of nested PCR using primers (Table S4), following protocols modified from ARM-PCR. TCRdb took the public reads, trimmed them with fastp at Q25, ran MiXCR for clone calling and kept in-frame beta chains. Each entry is one CDR3 protein sequence, shown with its most common DNA and genes. The sample table lists some 80,000 distinct CDR3 sequences, less than 85% of them with a count of one. Less than 50% of the sample goes to the ten largest clones.

Sequenced material: distant non-tumor lung tissue. These receptors originate from a man between 65 and 85 years old with non-small cell lung cancer.

To note about this clonotype: At one end, the junction sequence differs from germline, possibly due to a read error. The J gene is TRBJ2-2, the V gene TRBV6-1; a weak D match, TRBD2 (6 bases). Germline V gene lookup returns CDR1 MNHNS and CDR2 SASEGT. CDR3 size: 15 residues. CDR3 sequence reads: CVSLAGLENTGGLFF. In nucleotides, the CDR3 is TGTGTCAGCTTGGCGGGGTTGGAAAACACCGGGGGGCTGTTTTTT.

In this sample, this clonotype turned up once. Compared with germline, one end of the junction differs, possibly owing to a read error. The chain carries TRBV11-2 and TRBJ1-6; 7 bases fit TRBD1. Germline CDR1 is SGHAT and CDR2 is FQNNGV. The CDR3 length is 15 residues. The CDR3 DNA is TGTGCCGGCAGCTCCGGGACAGTGTATAATTCACCCCTCCACTTT. Residues: CAGSSGTVYNSPLHF.

This clonotype has just a few counts. V usage is TRBV12-3 or TRBV12-4 and J usage is TRBJ2-7; tentative D call: TRBD1 (6 bases). The CDR3 is 12 residues long. Trimming took 10 bases from V and 5 from J, leaving 15 bases between them. The CDR3 nucleotides read TGTGCCAATAGCCGAGGACAGCACGAGCAGTACTTC. Its protein is CANSRGQHEQYF.

About this clonotype: This is likely a read error, given that the CDR3 carries no conserved phenylalanine or tryptophan at its end. The genes are TRBV6-5 and TRBJ1-2, with a tentative D call TRBD1 (5 bases). CDR1 MNHEY and CDR2 SVGAGI come from the germline V gene. The CDR3 extends over 14 amino acids. The CDR3 bases are TGTGTCAGCAGTTACTCGGGGCAGGACTATGGCTACACCTTA. The encoded protein is CVSSYSGQDYGYTL.

Note on this clonotype: A much larger clonotype is one base distant, so this may be a read error. This chain uses TRBV12-3 or TRBV12-4 with TRBJ2-2; 9 nucleotides match TRBD1. V lost 7 bases and J lost 4; bases outside the gene matches: 10. The CDR3 contains 16 residues. CDR3 region: CASIPGQGYSTGELFF. CDR3 DNA sequence: TGTGCCAGCATCCCGGGACAGGGCTATAGCACCGGGGAGCTGTTTTTT.

Points on this clonotype: A much larger clone lies one base from this, so it may be a read error. V is TRBV5-6 and J is TRBJ2-2; no firm D call. The CDR3 has 15 amino acids. Germline assignment: CDR1 SGHDT and CDR2 YYEEEE. CDR3 DNA sequence: TGTGCCAGCAGCTTTAGGCAAACGAAGACCGGGGAGCTGTTTTTT. Translating it yields CASSFRQTKTGELFF.

This clonotype showed up many times. The chain combines TRBV6-6 with TRBJ2-7; TRBD1 aligns across 8 bases. Losses at the gene ends were 8 bases for V and 2 bases for J; bases not matched to a gene: 8. Germline CDR1 reads MNHNY; CDR2 reads SVGAGI (reference sequence). The length of the CDR3 is 14 residues. CDR3 nucleotide sequence: TGTGCCAGCCTCCCGGGACAGGAGACCTACGAGCAGTACTTC. This translates into CASLPGQETYEQYF.

A remark on this clonotype: At one of its ends the junction is not consistent with the germline gene, which may arise from a read error. The chain employs TRBV6-1 and TRBJ2-6, with TRBD2 as a possible D gene (5 bases). Germline V lookup: CDR1 MNHNS, CDR2 SASEGT. This CDR3 is 14 amino acids long. CDR3 sequence: CAGSEGAGTNVLTF. The DNA for the CDR3 is TGTGCCGGCAGTGAAGGAGCCGGGACCAACGTCCTGACTTTC.

Of note for this clonotype: Lacking the conserved final phenylalanine or tryptophan, this CDR3 likely reflects a read error. This chain links TRBV11-1 with TRBJ2-5; D ambiguous. This CDR3 contains 13 residues. Germline V gene lookup returns CDR1 SGHAT and CDR2 FQDESV (reference sequence). V lost 7 bases and J 5 bases, leaving 14 bases between the germline ends. CDR3 in DNA: TGTGCCAGCAACATTTTCAGGCGGGAGACCCAGTACTCC. Its protein product is CASNIFRRETQYS.

In the case of this clonotype: A junction end diverges from the germline sequence, so it may reflect a read error. The chain carries TRBV4-1 and TRBJ2-7; 11 bases fit TRBD2. Germline assignment: CDR1 MGHRA and CDR2 YSYEKL. The CDR3 runs to 16 residues. CDR3 sequence: CASIRTLAGEADEQYF. The DNA of the CDR3 is TGCGCTAGCATCCGGACACTAGCGGGAGAGGCGGACGAGCAGTACTTC.

The chain has TRBV7-9 and TRBJ1-1; no definite D call. There are 14 residues in the CDR3. Per germline, CDR1 SEHNR and CDR2 FQNEAQ (reference sequence). V was shortened by 3 bases and J by 3 bases, with 11 bases between the two germline ends. In DNA, the CDR3 is TGTGCCAGCAGCTTGACGACCCTGGACACTGAAGCTTTCTTT. Translating it yields CASSLTTLDTEAFF.

As for this clonotype: At one of its ends the junction is not consistent with the germline gene, which may arise from a read error. The chain carries TRBV14 and TRBJ2-1; 7 bases line up with TRBD2. The CDR3 is made up of 15 amino acids. Germline lookup yields CDR1 SGHDN and CDR2 FVKESK. The CDR3 DNA follows: TGTGCCAGCAGCCAAGATCGGACTAGGAGGTCTGAGCAGCTCTTC. This codes for CASSQDRTRRSEQLF.

A single count supports this clonotype. A much larger clonotype is one base distant, so this may be a read error. The chain recombines TRBV20-1 with TRBJ1-1; 9 positions agree with TRBD1. CDR1 is DFQATT, CDR2 SNEGSKA, per germline (reference sequence). The CDR3 length is 15 residues. Germline trimming cut 3 bases from V and 1 base from J; bases unmatched to any gene: 6. The CDR3 coding sequence is TGCAGTGCTAGTTCCGACAGGGGGGAGAACACTGAAGCTTTCTTT. Its protein product is CSASSDRGENTEAFF.

In regard to this clonotype: Being one base from a much bigger clone, this may be a read error. The chain recombines TRBV20-1 with TRBJ2-1; TRBD2 aligns across 7 bases. The CDR3 has 13 residues. Germline V CDR1 and CDR2: DFQATT, SNEGSKA (reference sequence). V dropped 6 bases and J dropped 14; count of bases not matched to a gene: 16. This CDR3 is CSAVKGSGAGKFF. The CDR3 DNA is TGCAGTGCCGTGAAGGGTTCAGGAGCGGGAAAGTTCTTC.

As regards this clonotype: At one boundary the junction diverges from the germline segment, which might be a read error. The chain has TRBV28 and TRBJ1-2, with TRBD1 matching 8 bases. CDR1 MDHEN and CDR2 SYDVKM come from the germline V gene. This CDR3 spans 14 amino acids. The CDR3 DNA sequence: TGTGCTAGCATTATCGGACAGGGAAAGGATGGCTACACCTTC. Encoded protein: CASIIGQGKDGYTF.

With regard to this clonotype: A read error may be the cause here, since a much bigger clone is one base away. The rearrangement links TRBV5-4 to TRBJ2-1; D is possibly TRBD1 (5 bases). The germline V gene encodes CDR1 SGHNT and CDR2 YYREEE (reference sequence). The CDR3 totals 15 residues. CDR3 bases: TGTGACAGCAGCTTGGGGCGGAAACGGCACAATGAGCAGTTCTTC. This codes for CDSSLGRKRHNEQFF.

This clonotype occurred a few times. The germline gene is not matched at one end of the junction; a read error may be the cause. The V gene is TRBV11-3, the J gene TRBJ2-3, with TRBD2 matching over 7 bases. CDR3 size: 15 residues. Germline V gives CDR1 SGHNT, CDR2 YENEEA. CDR3 sequence (DNA): TGTACCAGCACCCGTCGGGAGGTAGGCACAGATACGCAGTATTTT. Amino acids: CTSTRREVGTDTQYF. Drawing the rest from reference TRBV11-3 and TRBJ2-3, the complete variable domain is EAGVVQSPRYKIIEKKQPVAFWCNPISGHNTLYWYLQNLGQGPELLIRYENEEAVDDSQLPKDRFSAERLKGVDSTLKIQPAELGDSAVYLCTSTRREVGTDTQYFGPGTRLTVL.

The chain couples TRBV4-1 to TRBJ2-2; D possibly corresponds to TRBD1 (8 bases). V lost 4 bases, J lost 16 bases, and 25 bases lay in between. Germline assignment: CDR1 MGHRA and CDR2 YSYEKL. The CDR3 contains 15 residues. The CDR3 region is CASSLGQGGTGGSFF. In nucleotides, the CDR3 is TGCGCCAGCAGCCTCGGACAGGGAGGGACCGGGGGGTCGTTTTTT.

Notes on this clonotype: The final CDR3 position lacks the conserved phenylalanine or tryptophan, pointing to a likely read error. The chain is built from TRBV12-3 or TRBV12-4 and TRBJ1-3, with D perhaps matching TRBD1 (5 bases). This CDR3 spans 11 amino acids. CDR3 residues: CGSRRGNTIYS. CDR3 DNA sequence: TGTGGCAGCAGAAGGGGCAACACCATATATTCT.

About this clonotype itself: The CDR3 ends on some other residue instead of the conserved phenylalanine or tryptophan, so this is likely a read error. The chain uses TRBV11-3 and TRBJ1-1; D might be TRBD1 (6 bases). This CDR3 contains 14 residues. CDR1 and CDR2 from the germline V gene are SGHNT and YENEEA. CDR3 sequence reads: CGSTRTGAFTAAFS. Here the CDR3 DNA reads TGTGGCAGCACGCGGACGGGGGCGTTCACTGCAGCTTTCTCT.

In the case of this clonotype: The CDR3 carries no conserved terminal phenylalanine or tryptophan, so it likely arises from a read error. The limits of the CDR3 on the DNA are not certain, so only TCRdb's listed CDR3 is given. The V and J genes are TRBV29-1 and TRBJ2-5; TRBD2, the table's D call, lacks a check against the DNA. The CDR3 has 11 residues if both end residues are counted. Germline V gene data show CDR1 as SQVTM and CDR2 as ANQGSEA. The CDR3 here is CSVDSGLLGYL.